The 8 T cell receptor beta chains presented below share a single source sample, sequenced in a study of T cells after yellow fever vaccination. Each CDR3 protein gets one entry after TCRdb re-called the 5' RACE reads with MiXCR. The table has 400,000 or so distinct CDR3 sequences, around 10% seen once. Material: PBMCs, obtained on the day of the first yellow fever vaccination. These receptors originate from a man aged 18 to 30 who received the YFV17D yellow fever vaccine.

This chain connects TRBV15 to TRBJ2-3, with a tentative D call TRBD2 (5 bases). This CDR3 spans 14 amino acids. Trimming shortened V by 6 bases and J by 0 bases, and 10 bases separated the two germline ends. Germline-derived CDR1 and CDR2 are LNHNV and YYDKDF (reference sequence). The DNA for the CDR3 is TGTGCCACCAGTGCGGGTGGAAGCACAGATACGCAGTATTTT. Protein product: CATSAGGSTDTQYF.

The CDR3 sequence: CASSQDGGANTQYF. The DNA of the CDR3 is TGCGCCAGCAGCCAAGATGGGGGGGCGAATACGCAGTATTTT. The chain couples TRBV4-3 to TRBJ2-3; D may be TRBD2 (7 bases). Germline values: CDR1 LGHNA, CDR2 YSLEER. This CDR3 spans 14 amino acids. V lost 0 bases to trimming and J lost 7 bases, with 11 bases between them.

This chain joins TRBV5-1 and TRBJ2-3; 11 bases line up with TRBD2. CDR3 length equals 18 residues. Germline CDR1 and CDR2: SGHRS and YFSETQ. The ends lost 1 base at V and 4 bases at J; junction bases unmatched: 11. The CDR3 region has the DNA TGCGCCAGCAGCTTGAGGGCTAGCGGGGGGCTAGGACCAGATACGCAGTATTTT. Its translation is CASSLRASGGLGPDTQYF. Full variable domain (missing parts from reference TRBV5-1 and TRBJ2-3): KAGVTQTPRYLIKTRGQQVTLSCSPISGHRSVSWYQQTPGQGLQFLFEYFSETQRNKGNFPGRFSGRQFSNSRSEMNVSTLELGDSALYLCASSLRASGGLGPDTQYFGPGTRLTVL.

This clonotype was picked up a small number of times. CDR3 bases: TGTGCCAGCAGCCCAAGAGAGGGGCGAAGGCGAGATGGAAACACCATATATTTT. Translated, it gives CASSPREGRRRDGNTIYF. This chain connects TRBV11-1 to TRBJ1-3; D is perhaps TRBD1 (5 bases). V was trimmed by 5 bases and J by 3 bases, leaving 23 bases between them. This CDR3 comprises 18 residues. Germline loops: CDR1 SGHAT, CDR2 FQDESV (reference sequence).

This chain links TRBV7-9 with TRBJ1-6; tentatively, D is TRBD1 (5 bases). Germline CDR1 and CDR2: SEHNR and FQNEAQ (reference sequence). Trimming pared 5 bases from V and 7 bases from J, leaving 12 bases between. This CDR3 spans 14 amino acids. CDR3 loop: CASSNRDQNSPLHF. The DNA for the CDR3 is TGTGCCAGCAGCAACCGGGACCAAAATTCACCCCTCCACTTT. The full variable domain, completed using reference TRBV7-9 and TRBJ1-6, is DTGVSQNPRHKITKRGQNVTFRCDPISEHNRLYWYRQTLGQGPEFLTYFQNEAQLEKSRLLSDRFSAERPKGSFSTLEIQRTEQGDSAMYLCASSNRDQNSPLHFGNGTRLTVT.

This clonotype has just a few counts. The chain links TRBV20-1 to TRBJ2-7, with a possible D match to TRBD1 (5 bases). The ends were cut back, 6 bases at V and 6 bases at J, with 15 bases in the middle. From germline, CDR1 is DFQATT and CDR2 SNEGSKA (reference sequence). The CDR3 runs 12 residues. In DNA, the CDR3 is TGCAGTGCCGTACCCCACAGGCTCGAGCAGTACTTC. Amino acids: CSAVPHRLEQYF.

This clonotype was observed a handful of times. The rearrangement joins TRBV7-8 to TRBJ2-7; D is uncertain. Trimming shortened V by 5 bases and J by 2 bases, and 10 bases separated the two germline ends. This CDR3 region has 13 residues. Germline-derived CDR1 and CDR2 are SGHVS and FQNEAQ. CDR3 DNA sequence: TGTGCCAGCAGCGTAGATTTCGCCTACGAGCAGTACGTC. It translates to CASSVDFAYEQYV.

This clonotype has a handful of counts. The V call is TRBV7-2, the J call TRBJ2-3; 9 bases map to TRBD2. The CDR3 is 14 residues long. CDR1 is SGHTA, CDR2 FQGNSA, per germline. The V and J ends lost 2 bases and 9 bases, in that order; junction bases with no gene match: 6. Here the CDR3 DNA reads TGTGCCAGCAGCTTACTCGCGGGGGGGCCGACGCAGTATTTT. It codes for CASSLLAGGPTQYF.